The 23 T cell receptor beta chains below all came from one sample that was sequenced in a study of blood T cell repertoires in COVID-19. Method: immunoSEQ multiplex PCR; TCRdb's copy keeps in-frame clones and lacks some. The repertoire holds about 140,000 clones, with nearly 80% as singletons. Sequenced input: PBMCs or T cells enriched from blood (not recorded which). The receptor source for this set is a woman aged 45-59 years who had recovered from COVID-19.

There are a few counts of this clone. The V call is TRBV27, the J call TRBJ1-2, with 9 bases aligning to TRBD1. Germline CDR1 and CDR2: MNHEY and SMNVEV (reference sequence). V lost 3 bases, J lost 7 bases, and 6 bases stayed unmatched. This CDR3 contains 14 residues. CDR3 amino acids: CASSFGDRAGGYTF. The CDR3 bases are TGTGCCAGCAGTTTCGGGGACAGGGCTGGTGGCTACACCTTC.

This chain connects TRBV29-1 to TRBJ1-2; 8 bases are a match to TRBD1. The V segment lost 7 bases and the J segment 8 bases; nucleotides outside the gene matches: 6. The CDR3 contains 11 residues. From germline, CDR1 is SQVTM and CDR2 ANQGSEA. In DNA form, the CDR3 reads TGCAGCGCTCGGACAGGGTACGGCTACACCTTC. Amino acid sequence: CSARTGYGYTF.

The chain combines TRBV3-1 (or the pseudogene TRBV3-2) with TRBJ2-2; 7 bases align to TRBD1. The V gene end was trimmed by 7 bases and the J gene end by 6 bases; junction bases not matched to a gene: 20. CDR3 length: 18 amino acids. Germline assignment: CDR1 LGHDT and CDR2 YNNKEL (reference sequence). The CDR3 DNA follows: TGTGCCAGCATCAAAGATAGGGGGCGACAGGGAGCCCCCGGGGAGCTGTTTTTT. It yields the protein CASIKDRGRQGAPGELFF.

This clone was picked up many times. The DNA of the CDR3 is TGTGCCAGCAGTCCCCCCAGCTCCTACGAGCAGTACTTC. Encoded protein: CASSPPSSYEQYF. The chain recombines TRBV12-3 or TRBV12-4 with TRBJ2-7; D is undetermined. The V and J ends lost 5 bases and 0 bases respectively, with 8 bases between them. The CDR3 loop spans 13 amino acids.

The V and J genes are TRBV6-5 and TRBJ1-5, with TRBD1 matching over 7 bases. This CDR3 comprises 15 residues. Trimming cost V 5 bases and J 6 bases; bases outside gene matches: 10. Germline lookup yields CDR1 MNHEY and CDR2 SVGAGI. The DNA of the CDR3 is TGTGCCAGCAGTACCTCAGGGGGACGGGGTCAGCCCCAGCATTTT. Its translation: CASSTSGGRGQPQHF.

This chain links TRBV2 with TRBJ2-3, with a possible D match to TRBD1 (6 bases). CDR3 length: 14 amino acids. CDR1 and CDR2 from the germline V gene are SNHLY and FYNNEI. V gave up 8 bases and J gave up 0 bases, with 12 bases separating them. In DNA, the CDR3 is TGTGCCAGCGATTCGGACAGTAGCACAGATACGCAGTATTTT. Amino acids: CASDSDSSTDTQYF.

This clone was detected only a few times. The genes are TRBV29-1 and TRBJ2-7, with a possible D match to TRBD2 (5 bases). The V end was cut by 4 bases, the J end by 4 bases, with 11 bases between. In germline, CDR1 is SQVTM, CDR2 ANQGSEA. The CDR3 totals 12 residues. The DNA of the CDR3 is TGCAGCGTTGTAACTAGTTGGTACGAGCAGTACTTC. This sequence encodes CSVVTSWYEQYF.

The chain carries TRBV11-3 and TRBJ2-3; TRBD2 agrees at 8 bases. Unmatched junction bases numbered 18, after V lost 4 bases and J lost 6 bases. The CDR3 consists of 18 residues. The V gene's germline CDR1 is SGHNT and CDR2 YENEEA. The CDR3 sequence is CASSSAWRGDLPLDTQYF. The DNA for the CDR3 is TGTGCCAGCAGCTCCGCTTGGCGGGGGGACCTCCCACTCGATACGCAGTATTTT.

The gene calls are TRBV25-1 and TRBJ2-1; D unresolved. The CDR3 sequence is 15 residues long. Germline CDR1 and CDR2: MGHDK and SYGVNS. V dropped 4 bases and J dropped 4 bases, with 14 bases sitting between them. This CDR3 reads CASSVWRVIYNEQFF. CDR3 sequence (DNA): TGTGCCAGCAGTGTATGGAGAGTCATTTACAATGAGCAGTTCTTC.

The chain joins TRBV27 to TRBJ1-1, with a tentative D call TRBD1 (5 bases). The V gene's germline CDR1 is MNHEY and CDR2 SMNVEV (reference sequence). CDR3 length: 14 residues. Deletions cut 4 bases from V and 4 bases from J, with 13 bases between. The CDR3 DNA sequence: TGTGCCAGCAGTTCCCGACAGTATGGCACTGAAGCTTTCTTT. Its translation is CASSSRQYGTEAFF.

V and J are TRBV30 and TRBJ1-1; no firm D call. The germline V gene has CDR1 GTSNPN and CDR2 SVGIG (reference sequence). The CDR3 sequence is 14 residues long. The V gene lost 2 bases and the J gene lost 5 bases, with 15 bases spanning the gap. CDR3 nucleotide sequence: TGTGCCTGGAGTAGGACTCGGGGTCGGACTGAAGCTTTCTTT. It encodes CAWSRTRGRTEAFF.

In this sample, this clone turned up once. CDR3 bases: TGTGCCAGTAGAAACCGCAGTGGTCGGGGCTCTGGGGCCAACGTCCTGACTTTC. This encodes CASRNRSGRGSGANVLTF. The chain uses TRBV19 and TRBJ2-6, with D perhaps matching TRBD2 (5 bases). The CDR3 covers 18 residues. Germline V gives CDR1 LNHDA, CDR2 SQIVND (reference sequence). Trimming left V 6 bases short and J 0 bases short, with 18 bases between.

The chain is built from TRBV10-3 and TRBJ1-6, with D hard to call. The length of the CDR3 is 12 residues. Germline V CDR1 and CDR2: ENHRY, SYGVKD. V lost 2 bases, J lost 8 bases, and 4 bases lay in between. This chain's CDR3 is CAISEADSPLHF. As DNA, the CDR3 is TGTGCCATCAGTGAGGCAGATTCACCCCTCCACTTT.

The chain has TRBV5-4 and TRBJ2-7, with TRBD1 matching over 9 bases. The trim removed 4 bases at V and 7 bases at J, leaving 15 bases unmatched. The CDR3 length is 16 residues. The germline V gene has CDR1 SGHNT and CDR2 YYREEE (reference sequence). This CDR3 reads CASSRGQGTGFLEQYF. In DNA, the CDR3 is TGTGCCAGCAGCCGCGGCCAGGGGACAGGGTTCCTTGAGCAGTACTTC.

The chain links TRBV6-5 to TRBJ1-5, with TRBD1 matching 7 bases. V lost 6 bases to trimming and J lost 6 bases; unmatched junction nucleotides: 5. The germline gives CDR1 MNHEY, CDR2 SVGAGI. The CDR3 spans 13 residues. The CDR3: CASRLTGIQPQHF. The CDR3 bases are TGTGCCAGCAGATTGACAGGGATTCAGCCCCAGCATTTT.

The V call is TRBV10-1, the J call TRBJ2-1; TRBD2 is a possible D gene (6 bases). Trimming shortened V by 2 bases and J by 5 bases, and 13 bases separated the two germline ends. The CDR3 consists of 15 residues. Germline CDR1 reads WNHNN; CDR2 reads SYGVQD (reference sequence). Here the CDR3 DNA reads TGCGCCAGCAGTGAGCAGGCGGGGAGGAACAATGAGCAGTTCTTC. Its protein is CASSEQAGRNNEQFF.

This rearrangement joins TRBV10-2 to TRBJ1-1; D gene ambiguous. Trimming left V 5 bases short and J 5 bases short, with 9 bases between. Germline V gene lookup returns CDR1 WSHSY and CDR2 SAAADI. The length of the CDR3 is 12 residues. This chain's CDR3 is CASSRGGTEAFF. In DNA, the CDR3 is TGCGCCAGCAGTCGTGGAGGGACTGAAGCTTTCTTT.

The CDR3 sequence is CASSLSGGPNYGYTF. The DNA of the CDR3 is TGTGCCAGCAGCTTAAGCGGGGGGCCTAACTATGGCTACACCTTC. The rearrangement uses TRBV7-3 and TRBJ1-2, with D possibly TRBD1 on 6 matching bases. V lost 1 base and J lost 0, with 9 bases in between. This CDR3 region has 15 residues. Germline assignment: CDR1 SGHTA and CDR2 FQGTGA.

The chain employs TRBV7-8 and TRBJ1-5; D gene uncertain. V was clipped by 8 bases and J by 3 bases, with 11 bases between them. CDR1 and CDR2 (germline): SGHVS, FQNEAQ. The CDR3 has 13 amino acids. The CDR3 coding sequence is TGTGCCAGCGCTGGACTGATCAATCAGCCCCAGCATTTT. Protein sequence: CASAGLINQPQHF.

The rearrangement uses TRBV9 and TRBJ1-1; D not resolved. The germline V gene encodes CDR1 SGDLS and CDR2 YYNGEE. The CDR3 covers 17 residues. Trimming took 0 bases from V and 4 from J, leaving 19 bases between them. The CDR3 nucleotides read TGTGCCAGCAGCGTAGGTCTGGGCCAGGCGGGAGTCACTGAAGCTTTCTTT. Its translation is CASSVGLGQAGVTEAFF. Full variable domain (rest looked up from reference TRBV9 and TRBJ1-1): DSGVTQTPKHLITATGQRVTLRCSPRSGDLSVYWYQQSLDQGLQFLIQYYNGEERAKGNILERFSAQQFPDLHSELNLSSLELGDSALYFCASSVGLGQAGVTEAFFGQGTRLTVV.

V usage is TRBV5-6 and J usage is TRBJ1-6, with a weak D call TRBD1 (5 bases). V dropped 5 bases and J dropped 9 bases, with 12 bases sitting between them. Germline V gives CDR1 SGHDT, CDR2 YYEEEE. The CDR3 extends over 13 amino acids. CDR3 DNA: TGTGCCAGCAGACGGGCAAGGGGTTCACCCCTCCACTTT. It encodes CASRRARGSPLHF.

The rearrangement uses TRBV19 and TRBJ1-6, with D possibly being TRBD1 (6 bases). The CDR3 consists of 13 residues. Trimming left V 3 bases short and J 8 bases short, with 8 bases between. Germline-derived CDR1 and CDR2 are LNHDA and SQIVND (reference sequence). In nucleotides, the CDR3 is TGTGCCAGTAGTATCAAGGGGGATTCACCCCTCCACTTT. This gives the protein CASSIKGDSPLHF.

V gene TRBV10-2 combines with J gene TRBJ1-2; D is undetermined. V lost 0 bases and J 4 bases, leaving 6 bases between the germline ends. The CDR3 consists of 13 residues. Germline V gene lookup returns CDR1 WSHSY and CDR2 SAAADI. The CDR3 nucleotides are TGCGCCAGCAGTGAGTCGGCCAGCTATGGCTACACCTTC. It codes for CASSESASYGYTF.